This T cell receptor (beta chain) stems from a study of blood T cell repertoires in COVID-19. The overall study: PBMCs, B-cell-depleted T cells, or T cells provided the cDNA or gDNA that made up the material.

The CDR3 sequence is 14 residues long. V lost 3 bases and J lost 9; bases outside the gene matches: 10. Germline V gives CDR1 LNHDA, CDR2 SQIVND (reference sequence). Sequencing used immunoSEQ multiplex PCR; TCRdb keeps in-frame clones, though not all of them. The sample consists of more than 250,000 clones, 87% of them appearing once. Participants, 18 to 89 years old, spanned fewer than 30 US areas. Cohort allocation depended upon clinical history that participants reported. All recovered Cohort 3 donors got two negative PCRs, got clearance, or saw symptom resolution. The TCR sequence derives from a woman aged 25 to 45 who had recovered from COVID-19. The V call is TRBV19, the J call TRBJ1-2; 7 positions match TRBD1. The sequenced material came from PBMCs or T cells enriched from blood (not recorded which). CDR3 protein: CASSIVVGGDRYTF. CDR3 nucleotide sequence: TGTGCCAGTAGTATCGTCGTAGGGGGCGATCGCTACACCTTC.